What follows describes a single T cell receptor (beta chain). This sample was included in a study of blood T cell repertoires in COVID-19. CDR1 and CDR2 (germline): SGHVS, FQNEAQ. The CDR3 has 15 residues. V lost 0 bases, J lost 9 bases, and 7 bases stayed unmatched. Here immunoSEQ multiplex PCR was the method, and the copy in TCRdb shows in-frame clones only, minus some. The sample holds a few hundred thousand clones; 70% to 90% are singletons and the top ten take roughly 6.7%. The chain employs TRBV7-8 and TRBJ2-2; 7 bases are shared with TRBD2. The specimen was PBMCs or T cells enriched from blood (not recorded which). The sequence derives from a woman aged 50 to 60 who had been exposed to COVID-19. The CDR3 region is CASSLAGGSFRELFF. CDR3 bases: TGTGCCAGCAGCTTAGCGGGGGGGTCGTTTAGGGAGCTGTTTTTT.